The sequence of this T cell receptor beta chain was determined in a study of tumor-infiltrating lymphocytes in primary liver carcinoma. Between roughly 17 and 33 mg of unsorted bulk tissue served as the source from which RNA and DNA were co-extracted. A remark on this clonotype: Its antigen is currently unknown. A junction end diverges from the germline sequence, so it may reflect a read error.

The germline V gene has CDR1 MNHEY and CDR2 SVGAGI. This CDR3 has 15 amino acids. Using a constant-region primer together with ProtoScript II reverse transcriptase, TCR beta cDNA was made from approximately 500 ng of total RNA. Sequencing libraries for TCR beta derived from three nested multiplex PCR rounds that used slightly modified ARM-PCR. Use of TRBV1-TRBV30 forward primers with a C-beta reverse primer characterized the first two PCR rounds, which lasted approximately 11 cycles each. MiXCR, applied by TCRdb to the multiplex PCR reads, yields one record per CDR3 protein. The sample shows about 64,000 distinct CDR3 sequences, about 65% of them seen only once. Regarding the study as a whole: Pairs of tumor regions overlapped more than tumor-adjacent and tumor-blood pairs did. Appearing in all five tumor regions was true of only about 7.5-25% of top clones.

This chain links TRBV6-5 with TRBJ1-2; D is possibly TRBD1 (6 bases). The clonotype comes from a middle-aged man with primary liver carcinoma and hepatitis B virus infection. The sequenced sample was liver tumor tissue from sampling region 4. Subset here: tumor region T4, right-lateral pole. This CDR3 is CASSYRGVYRYGYTF. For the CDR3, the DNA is TGTGCCAGCAGTTACAGGGGGGTCTACAGGTATGGCTATACCTTC.